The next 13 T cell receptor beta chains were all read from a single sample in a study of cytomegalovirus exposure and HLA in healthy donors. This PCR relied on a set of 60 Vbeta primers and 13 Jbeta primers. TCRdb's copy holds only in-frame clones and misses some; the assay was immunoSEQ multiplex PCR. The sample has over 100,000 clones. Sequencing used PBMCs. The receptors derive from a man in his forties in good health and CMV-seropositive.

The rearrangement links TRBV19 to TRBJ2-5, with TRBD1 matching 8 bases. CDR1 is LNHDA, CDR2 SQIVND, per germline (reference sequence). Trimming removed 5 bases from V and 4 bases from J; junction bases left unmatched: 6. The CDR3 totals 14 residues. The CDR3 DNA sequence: TGTGCCAGTAGTGGACAGGGAAGGGGAGAGACCCAGTACTTC. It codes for CASSGQGRGETQYF. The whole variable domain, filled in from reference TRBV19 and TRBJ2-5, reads DGGITQSPKYLFRKEGQNVTLSCEQNLNHDAMYWYRQDPGQGLRLIYYSQIVNDFQKGDIAEGYSVSREKKESFPLTVTSAQKNPTAFYLCASSGQGRGETQYFGPGTRLLVL.

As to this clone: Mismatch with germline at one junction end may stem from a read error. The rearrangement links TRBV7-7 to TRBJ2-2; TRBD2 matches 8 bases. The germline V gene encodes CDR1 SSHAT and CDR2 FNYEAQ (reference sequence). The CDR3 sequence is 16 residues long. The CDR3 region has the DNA TGTGCTAGCAGCTTAGGACTAGCCGCGAACACCGGGGAGCTGTTTTTT. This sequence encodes CASSLGLAANTGELFF.

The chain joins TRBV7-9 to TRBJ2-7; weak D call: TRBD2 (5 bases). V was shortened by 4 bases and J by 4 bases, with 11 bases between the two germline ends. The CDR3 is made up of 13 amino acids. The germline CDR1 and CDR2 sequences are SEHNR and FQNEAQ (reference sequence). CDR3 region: CASSWFGEYEQYF. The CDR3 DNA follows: TGTGCCAGCAGCTGGTTCGGGGAGTACGAGCAGTACTTC.

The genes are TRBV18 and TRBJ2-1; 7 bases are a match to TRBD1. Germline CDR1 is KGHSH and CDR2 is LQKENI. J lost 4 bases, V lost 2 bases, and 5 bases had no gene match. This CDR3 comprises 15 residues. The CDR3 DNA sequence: TGTGCCAGCTCACCATGGGACAGAGCATACAATGAGCAGTTCTTC. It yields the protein CASSPWDRAYNEQFF.

CDR3 DNA: TGTGCCAGCAGTTCACCTCCGGGAACGTCCTACGAGCAGTACTTC. Encoded protein: CASSSPPGTSYEQYF. The chain employs TRBV28 and TRBJ2-7, with a weak D call TRBD2 (5 bases). CDR3 length equals 15 residues. V lost 4 bases and J 1 base, leaving 14 bases between the germline ends. Germline V CDR1 and CDR2: MDHEN, SYDVKM.

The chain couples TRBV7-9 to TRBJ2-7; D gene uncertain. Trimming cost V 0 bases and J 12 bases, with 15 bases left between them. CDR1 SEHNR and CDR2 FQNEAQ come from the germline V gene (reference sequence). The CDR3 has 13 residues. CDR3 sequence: CASSLAQLTQRYF. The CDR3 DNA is TGTGCCAGCAGCTTAGCGCAACTTACACAGAGGTACTTC. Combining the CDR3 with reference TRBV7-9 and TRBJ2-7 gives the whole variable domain DTGVSQNPRHKITKRGQNVTFRCDPISEHNRLYWYRQTLGQGPEFLTYFQNEAQLEKSRLLSDRFSAERPKGSFSTLEIQRTEQGDSAMYLCASSLAQLTQRYFGPGTRLTVT.

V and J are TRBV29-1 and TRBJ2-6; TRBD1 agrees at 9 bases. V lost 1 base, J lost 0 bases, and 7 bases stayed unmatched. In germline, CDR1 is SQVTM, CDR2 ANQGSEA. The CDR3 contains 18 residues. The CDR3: CSVEGGTGHNSGANVLTF. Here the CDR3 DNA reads TGCAGCGTTGAAGGAGGGACAGGGCATAACTCTGGGGCCAACGTCCTGACTTTC.

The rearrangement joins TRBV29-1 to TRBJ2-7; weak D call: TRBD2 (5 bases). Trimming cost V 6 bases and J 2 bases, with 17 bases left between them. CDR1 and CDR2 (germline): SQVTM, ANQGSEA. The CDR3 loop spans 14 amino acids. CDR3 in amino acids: CSVADEKRAYEQYF. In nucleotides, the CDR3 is TGCAGCGTCGCTGACGAGAAGAGGGCCTACGAGCAGTACTTC.

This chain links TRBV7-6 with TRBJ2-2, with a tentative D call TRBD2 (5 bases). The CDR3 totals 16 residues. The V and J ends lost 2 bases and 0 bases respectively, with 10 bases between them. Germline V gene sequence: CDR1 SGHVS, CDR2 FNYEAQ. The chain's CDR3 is CASSLISSPNTGELFF. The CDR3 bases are TGTGCCAGCAGCTTAATTTCTAGCCCGAACACCGGGGAGCTGTTTTTT.

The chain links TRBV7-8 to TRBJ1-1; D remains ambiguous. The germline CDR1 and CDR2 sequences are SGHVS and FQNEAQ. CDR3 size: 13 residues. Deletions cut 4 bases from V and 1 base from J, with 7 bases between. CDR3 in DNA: TGTGCCAGCAGCTGGGCAGCGAACACTGAAGCTTTCTTT. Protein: CASSWAANTEAFF.

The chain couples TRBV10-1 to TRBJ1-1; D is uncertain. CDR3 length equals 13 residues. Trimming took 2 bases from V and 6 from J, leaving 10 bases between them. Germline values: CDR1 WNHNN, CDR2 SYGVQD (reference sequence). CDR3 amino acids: CASSEPGGAEAFF. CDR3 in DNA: TGCGCCAGCAGTGAGCCCGGAGGTGCTGAAGCTTTCTTT.

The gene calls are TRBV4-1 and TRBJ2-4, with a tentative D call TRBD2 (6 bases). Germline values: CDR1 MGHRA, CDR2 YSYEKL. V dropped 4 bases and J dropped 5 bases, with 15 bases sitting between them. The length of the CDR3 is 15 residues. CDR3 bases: TGCGCCAGCAGCCGAGCCGGGACTTCGGAAAACATTCAGTACTTC. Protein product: CASSRAGTSENIQYF.

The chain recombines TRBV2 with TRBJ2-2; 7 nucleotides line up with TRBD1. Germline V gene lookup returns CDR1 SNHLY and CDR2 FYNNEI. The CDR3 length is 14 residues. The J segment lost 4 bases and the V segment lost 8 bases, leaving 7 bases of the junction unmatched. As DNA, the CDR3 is TGTGCCAGCGGAACAGGGGCGGTCACCGGGGAGCTGTTTTTT. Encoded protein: CASGTGAVTGELFF. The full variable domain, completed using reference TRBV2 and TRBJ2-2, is EPEVTQTPSHQVTQMGQEVILRCVPISNHLYFYWYRQILGQKVEFLVSFYNNEISEKSEIFDDQFSVERPDGSNFTLKIRSTKLEDSAMYFCASGTGAVTGELFFGEGSRLTVL.